These 19 T cell receptor beta chains were all obtained from the same sample, sequenced in a study of T cell repertoires in cytomegalovirus infection. TCRdb re-analysed the reads in MiXCR, keeping a single row per CDR3 protein. The sample carries 200,000 to 300,000 distinct CDR3 sequences, approximately 9.1% recorded once. Material: PBMCs. These receptors all come from a human donor in good health (CMV status not recorded). Some clones in this sample may be carry-over from other donors' samples.

At least ten counts were recorded for this clonotype. The V gene is TRBV4-3, the J gene TRBJ2-7; 8 nucleotides agree with TRBD1. Germline assignment: CDR1 LGHNA and CDR2 YSLEER. The CDR3 has 17 amino acids. After removal of 4 bases from V and 1 base from J, the junction contained 12 bases not matched to a gene. The CDR3 spells CASSRSYRGSQSYEQYF. CDR3 DNA: TGCGCCAGCAGCCGATCCTACAGGGGGTCACAATCCTACGAGCAGTACTTC.

This clonotype turned up a few times. The chain joins TRBV4-1 to TRBJ2-7, with D uncertain. Germline CDR1 reads MGHRA; CDR2 reads YSYEKL. This CDR3 region has 16 residues. Trimming shortened V by 1 base and J by 0 bases, and 13 bases separated the two germline ends. CDR3 sequence reads: CASSQVSGTLSYEQYF. The CDR3 bases are TGCGCCAGCAGCCAAGTTTCAGGTACTCTCTCCTACGAGCAGTACTTC.

This clonotype was recorded many times. The chain recombines TRBV3-1 with TRBJ2-1; D not resolved. V was pared by 4 bases and J by 0 bases, with 7 bases between. The CDR3 is made up of 14 amino acids. Germline CDR1 reads LGHDT; CDR2 reads YNNKEL (reference sequence). CDR3 loop: CASSPRHSYNEQFF. DNA for the CDR3: TGTGCCAGCAGCCCACGACACTCCTACAATGAGCAGTTCTTC.

The table lists this clonotype with many counts. This rearrangement joins TRBV7-2 to TRBJ2-1; 12 nucleotides agree with TRBD2. Germline loops: CDR1 SGHTA, CDR2 FQGNSA. The junction had 5 bases not matched to a gene; V was cut back by 7 bases and J by 4 bases. CDR3 length: 15 amino acids. The DNA for the CDR3 is TGTGCCAGCACTCTAGCGGGAGGGAATTACAATGAGCAGTTCTTC. Amino acid sequence: CASTLAGGNYNEQFF.

This clonotype was seen at least ten times. The chain combines TRBV19 with TRBJ2-6; D might be TRBD2 (5 bases). Germline lookup yields CDR1 LNHDA and CDR2 SQIVND (reference sequence). This CDR3 is built from 15 residues. Trimming pared 7 bases from V and 2 bases from J, leaving 12 bases between. In DNA form, the CDR3 reads TGTGCCAGTATGCTTACCGGGGCTGGGGCCAACGTCCTGACTTTC. The encoded protein is CASMLTGAGANVLTF.

In regard to this clonotype: A single base separates this from a much larger clone, so it may be a read error. It is likely a read error, because the conserved phenylalanine at the end of the CDR3 is missing. V gene TRBV7-2 combines with J gene TRBJ1-1; D ambiguous. Germline V CDR1 and CDR2: SGHTA, FQGNSA. The V end lost 0 bases, the J end lost 8 bases, and 4 bases lay between the germline ends. The CDR3 length is 11 residues. CDR3 in amino acids: CASSLAREAFI. DNA for the CDR3: TGTGCCAGCAGCTTAGCCAGAGAAGCTTTCATT.

This clonotype was seen at least ten times. The chain is built from TRBV7-2 and TRBJ1-1; D gene unclear. CDR1 is SGHTA, CDR2 FQGNSA, per germline. This CDR3 contains 13 residues. Trimming shortened V by 0 bases and J by 1 base, and 3 bases separated the two germline ends. The CDR3 DNA reads TGTGCCAGCAGCTTAGCTCAGAACACTGAAGCTTTCTTT. Protein sequence: CASSLAQNTEAFF.

The sample holds many counts of this clonotype. The chain is built from TRBV4-2 and TRBJ2-4; possibly TRBD1 for D (6 bases). This CDR3 region has 17 residues. V lost 1 base, J lost 1 base, and 14 bases lay in between. Germline V gives CDR1 LGHNA, CDR2 YNFKEQ. The CDR3 DNA sequence: TGTGCCAGCAGCCAAGCACAGGGCGCCCCGGCCAAAAACATTCAGTACTTC. Its protein product is CASSQAQGAPAKNIQYF.

This clonotype was detected only a few times. The chain recombines TRBV28 with TRBJ1-1; D perhaps matches TRBD1 (5 bases). CDR3 length: 14 residues. V lost 7 bases and J 0 bases, leaving 12 bases between the germline ends. The germline V gene has CDR1 MDHEN and CDR2 SYDVKM. In nucleotides, the CDR3 is TGTGCCAGCACCCTCCGGGGCATGAACACTGAAGCTTTCTTT. Encoded protein: CASTLRGMNTEAFF.

This clonotype came up many times. The rearrangement joins TRBV7-2 to TRBJ1-3, with no clear D. The CDR3 contains 16 residues. Germline CDR1 reads SGHTA; CDR2 reads FQGNSA. The V and J ends lost 4 bases and 0 bases respectively, with 13 bases between them. The CDR3 DNA reads TGTGCCAGCAGCTCGCGACAAGAACTCTCTGGAAACACCATATATTTT. As protein: CASSSRQELSGNTIYF.

This clonotype was seen more than once but under ten times. Germline and junction disagree at one end, which may indicate a read error. This chain uses TRBV11-3 with TRBJ1-1; no definite D call. Per the germline V gene, CDR1 is SGHNT and CDR2 is YENEEA. The CDR3 loop spans 11 amino acids. As DNA, the CDR3 is TGTGCCAGCAGCTTAGTCTCAGCGGCTGAGTTT. Amino acid sequence: CASSLVSAAEF.

This clonotype was observed many times. This rearrangement joins TRBV7-2 to TRBJ1-4; 7 positions match TRBD1. Losses at the gene ends were 0 bases for V and 8 bases for J; bases not matched to a gene: 3. CDR3 length equals 14 residues. Germline V lookup: CDR1 SGHTA, CDR2 FQGNSA. The CDR3 reads CASSLARRGEKLFF. The CDR3 DNA follows: TGTGCCAGCAGCTTAGCGCGCAGGGGGGAAAAACTGTTTTTT.

The sample holds many counts of this clonotype. The chain employs TRBV28 and TRBJ1-4; 7 positions agree with TRBD1. This CDR3 comprises 15 residues. The junction had 7 bases not matched to a gene; V was cut back by 9 bases and J by 0 bases. CDR1 and CDR2 (germline): MDHEN, SYDVKM. The CDR3 region has the DNA TGTGCCAGTTCAGGGGGAGGAGCAACTAATGAAAAACTGTTTTTT. Amino acid sequence: CASSGGGATNEKLFF.

CDR3 DNA: TGTGCCAGCAGTTACGGACAGAGCTTCTATGGCTACACCTTC. Translated, it gives CASSYGQSFYGYTF. The J gene is TRBJ1-2, the V gene TRBV6-5; a possible D gene is TRBD1 (6 bases). Per germline, CDR1 MNHEY and CDR2 SVGAGI. This CDR3 spans 14 amino acids. V lost 2 bases, J lost 4 bases, and 11 bases lay in between.

This clonotype was counted at least ten times. The CDR3 DNA reads TGTGCCAGCAGCTTAGCGCGTGAAGCCCCTAGGGGCTACACCTTC. Protein: CASSLAREAPRGYTF. V is TRBV7-2 and J is TRBJ1-2; D not resolved. Germline V CDR1 and CDR2: SGHTA, FQGNSA. The length of the CDR3 is 15 residues. Trimming left V 0 bases short and J 8 bases short, with 16 bases between.

This clonotype has more than one count but fewer than ten. The chain carries TRBV20-1 and TRBJ2-5; possible D gene TRBD2, 5 bases. The CDR3 extends over 11 amino acids. Per germline, CDR1 DFQATT and CDR2 SNEGSKA (reference sequence). Trimming removed 8 bases at V and 4 bases at J, with 11 bases between. The CDR3 loop is CSTQRGETQYF. CDR3 in DNA: TGCAGTACCCAACGGGGAGAGACCCAGTACTTC.

The chain couples TRBV5-4 to TRBJ2-2; 12 bases agree with TRBD2. The trim removed 4 bases at V and 4 bases at J, leaving 5 bases unmatched. The CDR3 is 16 amino acids. Germline CDR1 reads SGHNT; CDR2 reads YYREEE (reference sequence). The CDR3 DNA follows: TGTGCCAGCAGCCCTAGCGGGGGGGCCTTCACCGGGGAGCTGTTTTTT. Translated, it gives CASSPSGGAFTGELFF. Complete variable domain (other parts from reference TRBV5-4 and TRBJ2-2): ETGVTQSPTHLIKTRGQQVTLRCSSQSGHNTVSWYQQALGQGPQFIFQYYREEENGRGNFPPRFSGLQFPNYSSELNVNALELDDSALYLCASSPSGGAFTGELFFGEGSRLTVL.

Turning to this clonotype: A single base separates this from a much larger clone, so it may be a read error. The rearrangement links TRBV6-2 or TRBV6-3 to TRBJ2-1; 7 bases are shared with TRBD2. CDR1 and CDR2 from the germline V gene are MNHEY and SVGEGT. Trimming at V came to 6 bases and at J to 6 bases, leaving 17 bases not matched to a gene. This CDR3 contains 17 residues. The CDR3 region has the DNA TGTGCCAGCAGAGACCCGGGACTATCGGGAGGAATCAATGAGCAGTTCTTC. Translated, it gives CASRDPGLSGGINEQFF.

This clonotype was recorded many times. This chain joins TRBV7-2 and TRBJ2-3, with 8 nucleotides matching TRBD2. Germline V gene sequence: CDR1 SGHTA, CDR2 FQGNSA. J lost 1 base, V lost 1 base, and 10 bases had no gene match. The CDR3 consists of 18 residues. The CDR3 sequence is CASSLELAVFLGTDTQYF. The DNA for the CDR3 is TGTGCCAGCAGCTTAGAACTAGCGGTATTCCTTGGCACAGATACGCAGTATTTT.